Following are 7 T cell receptor beta chains from one sample sequenced in a study of T cells in Graves' hyperthyroidism and ophthalmopathy. TCR beta CDR3 sequences were amplified from RNA transcripts. The TCR CDR3 first-round RT-PCR relied on the HTBI primer set. TCRdb analysed the multiplex PCR reads with MiXCR anew, one entry per CDR3 protein. The sample holds about 550,000 distinct CDR3 sequences; roughly 20% are singletons and the top ten take about 30%. The sample comprised blood. The receptors originated from a man younger than 30 with Graves' hyperthyroidism.

The table lists this clonotype with many counts. This rearrangement joins TRBV15 to TRBJ1-2; no clear D. The CDR3 runs to 13 residues. Deletions cut 3 bases from V and 1 base from J, with 6 bases between. Germline V CDR1 and CDR2: LNHNV, YYDKDF (reference sequence). The DNA of the CDR3 is TGTGCCACCAGCAGCCGAAGTAACTATGGCTACACCTTC. It is translated as CATSSRSNYGYTF.

This clonotype occurred many times. The chain employs TRBV6-1 and TRBJ1-5; D may be TRBD1 (6 bases). The V gene's germline CDR1 is MNHNS and CDR2 SASEGT. V lost 4 bases to trimming and J lost 4 bases, with 11 bases between them. This CDR3 spans 14 amino acids. The CDR3 sequence is CASSGRGPNQPQHF. CDR3 coding DNA: TGTGCCAGCAGTGGCAGGGGACCTAATCAGCCCCAGCATTTT.

The gene calls are TRBV28 and TRBJ2-1, with a possible D match to TRBD2 (6 bases). Trimming removed 6 bases from V and 9 bases from J, with 15 bases in between. CDR3 size: 13 residues. Looked up from germline, CDR1 is MDHEN and CDR2 is SYDVKM. The CDR3, as DNA: TGTGCCAGCAGACGTACGGGGGTTGCTGAGCAGTTCTTC. Protein sequence: CASRRTGVAEQFF.

This clonotype appeared once. This chain joins TRBV20-1 and TRBJ2-7; D possibly corresponds to TRBD1 (6 bases). Per germline, CDR1 DFQATT and CDR2 SNEGSKA (reference sequence). The CDR3 has 13 amino acids. V was shortened by 4 bases and J by 4 bases, with 14 bases between the two germline ends. The CDR3 here is CSAIPGAGYEQYF. CDR3 sequence (DNA): TGCAGTGCTATTCCAGGGGCTGGGTACGAGCAGTACTTC.

The sample holds many counts of this clonotype. A much larger clone differs by one base, so this may be a read error. V is TRBV6-5 and J is TRBJ1-1, with a tentative D call TRBD1 (5 bases). The germline V gene has CDR1 MNHEY and CDR2 SVGAGI. V shed 2 bases and J shed 4 bases, with 8 bases lying between them. This CDR3 spans 13 amino acids. CDR3 sequence reads: CASSYQRGTEAFF. The CDR3 region has the DNA TGTGCCAGCAGTTACCAAAGGGGCACTGAAGCTTTCTTT.

This clonotype showed up many times. This chain connects TRBV28 to TRBJ2-5; unclear D gene. Trimming stripped 6 bases from V and 5 bases from J, with 10 bases between. Germline V gene data show CDR1 as MDHEN and CDR2 as SYDVKM. The CDR3 spans 12 residues. The CDR3 DNA is TGTGCCAGCAGACCCCCCGACGAGACCCAGTACTTC. Translating it yields CASRPPDETQYF.

The chain carries TRBV20-1 and TRBJ1-1; 12 bases align to TRBD1. Germline CDR1 and CDR2: DFQATT and SNEGSKA (reference sequence). The CDR3 loop spans 14 amino acids. With 6 bases clipped from V and 7 bases from J, the junction kept 9 bases outside the gene matches. The CDR3 is CSADPGQGAGEAFF. CDR3 in DNA: TGCAGTGCGGATCCGGGACAGGGGGCCGGTGAAGCTTTCTTT.